What follows describes a single T cell receptor (beta chain). Germline CDR1 is KGHDR and CDR2 is SFDVKD. Trimming shortened V by 3 bases and J by 6 bases, and 17 bases separated the two germline ends. There are 15 residues in the CDR3. The data are from a study of T cell responses to AZD1222 COVID-19 vaccine. Clones were read by immunoSEQ multiplex PCR, and TCRdb kept only the in-frame ones, dropping some. The sample contains around 160,000 clones, over 80% of which appear only once. Specimen: peripheral blood, collected on day 0 of MenACWY control vaccination. This sequence was found in an adult in good health. This chain links TRBV24-1 with TRBJ2-7, with D possibly TRBD1 on 5 matching bases. In nucleotides, the CDR3 is TGTGCCACCAGTGATCTACAGGCCGGCGTAGCCGAGCAGTACTTC. It translates to CATSDLQAGVAEQYF.